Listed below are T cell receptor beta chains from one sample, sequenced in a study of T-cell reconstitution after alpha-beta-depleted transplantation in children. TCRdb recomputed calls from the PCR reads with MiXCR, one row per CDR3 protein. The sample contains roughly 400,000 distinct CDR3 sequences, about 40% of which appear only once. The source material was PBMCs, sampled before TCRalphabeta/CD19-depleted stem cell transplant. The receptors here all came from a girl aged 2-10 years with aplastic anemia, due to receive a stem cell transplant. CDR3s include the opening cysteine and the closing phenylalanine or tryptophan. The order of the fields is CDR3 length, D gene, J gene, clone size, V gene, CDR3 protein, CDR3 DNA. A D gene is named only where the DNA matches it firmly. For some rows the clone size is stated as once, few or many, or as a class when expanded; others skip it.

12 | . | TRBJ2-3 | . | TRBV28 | CASSLVANTQYF | TGTGCCAGCAGTTTAGTGGCGAATACGCAGTATTTT
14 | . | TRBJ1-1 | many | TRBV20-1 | CSARVGRGNTEAFF | TGCAGTGCTAGAGTCGGCAGGGGGAACACTGAAGCTTTCTTT
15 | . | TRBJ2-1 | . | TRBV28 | CASSLLYTSYNEQFF | TGTGCCAGCAGTCTACTATATACCTCCTACAATGAGCAGTTCTTC
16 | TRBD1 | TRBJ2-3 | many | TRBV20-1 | CSPTARDRGRSYTQYF | TGCAGCCCCACCGCCCGGGACAGGGGGCGGTCATATACGCAGTATTTT
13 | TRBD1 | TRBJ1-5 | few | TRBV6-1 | CASSTGGGQPQHF | TGTGCCAGCAGTACAGGGGGCGGGCAGCCCCAGCATTTT
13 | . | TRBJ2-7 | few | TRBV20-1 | CSATVLAFYEQYF | TGCAGTGCTACTGTCCTAGCGTTCTACGAGCAGTACTTC
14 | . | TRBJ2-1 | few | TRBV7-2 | CASSLSRDTNEQFF | TGTGCCAGCAGCTTGTCCCGGGACACCAATGAGCAGTTCTTC
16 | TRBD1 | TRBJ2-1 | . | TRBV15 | CATSRAWDRVHNEQFF | TGTGCCACCAGCAGAGCATGGGACAGGGTACACAATGAGCAGTTCTTC
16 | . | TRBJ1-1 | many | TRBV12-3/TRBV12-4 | CASSRAGGPMNTEAFF | TGTGCCAGCAGTAGGGCCGGGGGGCCCATGAACACTGAAGCTTTCTTT
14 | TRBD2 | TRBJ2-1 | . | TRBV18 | CASSPVGGINEQFF | TGTGCCAGCTCACCCGTCGGGGGGATCAATGAGCAGTTCTTC
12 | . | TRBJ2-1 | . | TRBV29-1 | CSVEKAFNEQFF | TGCAGCGTTGAAAAAGCTTTTAATGAGCAGTTCTTC
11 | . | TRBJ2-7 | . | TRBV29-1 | CSVRDSYEQNF | TGCAGCGTTCGGGATTCCTACGAGCAGAACTTC
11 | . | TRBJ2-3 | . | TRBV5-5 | CASSLNGAQYF | TGTGCCAGCAGTCTGAATGGGGCGCAGTATTTT
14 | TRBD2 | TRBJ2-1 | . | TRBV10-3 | CAISGPGLAIEQFF | TGTGCCATCAGTGGGCCGGGACTAGCGATTGAGCAGTTCTTC
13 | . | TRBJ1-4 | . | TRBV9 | CASSPEVGEKLFF | TGTGCCAGCAGCCCGGAGGTGGGTGAAAAACTGTTTTTT
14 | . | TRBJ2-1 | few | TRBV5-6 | CASSGNRGLNEQFF | TGTGCCAGCAGCGGAAACCGAGGACTGAATGAGCAGTTCTTC
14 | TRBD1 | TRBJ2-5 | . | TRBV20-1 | CSARAGTAKETQYF | TGCAGTGCTAGAGCCGGGACAGCTAAAGAGACCCAGTACTTC
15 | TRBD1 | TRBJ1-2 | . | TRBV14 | CASSQGTGSSYGYTF | TGTGCCAGCAGCCAAGGGACAGGGAGTAGCTATGGCTACACCTTC
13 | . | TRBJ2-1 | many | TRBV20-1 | CSAHGPQPGEQFF | TGCAGTGCTCACGGACCCCAACCTGGGGAGCAGTTCTTC
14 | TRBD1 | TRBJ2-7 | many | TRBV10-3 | CAISEGGQGLEQYF | TGTGCCATCAGTGAGGGGGGACAGGGCCTCGAGCAGTACTTC
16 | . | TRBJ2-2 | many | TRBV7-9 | CASSLVSGGSTGELFF | TGTGCCAGCAGCTTAGTTTCCGGGGGAAGCACCGGGGAGCTGTTTTTT
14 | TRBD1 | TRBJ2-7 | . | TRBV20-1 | CSARDPRGSLEQYF | TGCAGTGCTAGAGATCCCAGGGGGTCCCTCGAGCAGTACTTC
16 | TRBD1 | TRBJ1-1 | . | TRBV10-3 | CAISEGTGGGNTEAFF | TGTGCCATCAGTGAGGGGACAGGGGGGGGGAACACTGAAGCTTTCTTT
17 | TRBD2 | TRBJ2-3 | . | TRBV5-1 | CASSLETQREGGDTQYF | TGCGCCAGCAGCTTGGAGACCCAGCGGGAGGGCGGAGATACGCAGTATTTT
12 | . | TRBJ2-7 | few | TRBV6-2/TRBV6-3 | CASSYSAYEQYF | TGTGCCAGCAGTTACTCCGCATACGAGCAGTACTTC
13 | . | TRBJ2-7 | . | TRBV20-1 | CSASRDTYYEQYF | TGCAGTGCTAGTAGGGACACCTACTACGAGCAGTACTTC
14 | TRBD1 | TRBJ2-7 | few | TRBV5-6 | CASRSQGVLYEQYF | TGTGCCAGCAGATCGCAGGGGGTCCTCTACGAGCAGTACTTC
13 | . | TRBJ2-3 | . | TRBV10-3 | CAIGGTPTDTQYF | TGTGCCATCGGAGGGACTCCCACAGATACGCAGTATTTT
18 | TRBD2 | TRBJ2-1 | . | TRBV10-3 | CAISESPGLASSYNEQFF | TGTGCCATCAGTGAGTCACCGGGACTAGCGAGCTCCTACAATGAGCAGTTCTTC
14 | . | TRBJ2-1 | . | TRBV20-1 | CSARGHLEYNEQFF | TGCAGTGCTAGAGGACACCTGGAGTACAATGAGCAGTTCTTC
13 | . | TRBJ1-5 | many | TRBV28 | CASSWGYNQPQHF | TGTGCCAGCAGTTGGGGTTACAATCAGCCCCAGCATTTT
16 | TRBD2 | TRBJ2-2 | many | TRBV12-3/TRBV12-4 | CASSIGLAANTGELFF | TGTGCCAGCAGTATCGGACTAGCGGCGAACACCGGGGAGCTGTTTTTT
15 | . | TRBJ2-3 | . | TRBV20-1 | CSAGHLDRPRGTQYF | TGCAGTGCTGGCCACCTGGACAGGCCGCGGGGTACGCAGTATTTT
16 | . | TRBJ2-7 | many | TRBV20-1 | CSASQARVSPDYEQYF | TGCAGTGCTAGTCAGGCCAGGGTCAGCCCCGACTACGAGCAGTACTTC
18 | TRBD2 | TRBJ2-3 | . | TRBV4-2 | CASSQDLEREAVTDTQYF | TGTGCCAGCAGCCAAGATCTAGAGCGGGAGGCGGTCACAGATACGCAGTATTTT
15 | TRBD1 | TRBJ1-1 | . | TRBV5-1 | CASSNSQGANTEAFF | TGCGCCAGCAGCAACTCACAGGGGGCGAACACTGAAGCTTTCTTT
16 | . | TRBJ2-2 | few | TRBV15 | CATPKRSVDNTGELFF | TGTGCCACCCCGAAAAGGTCCGTAGATAACACCGGGGAGCTGTTTTTT
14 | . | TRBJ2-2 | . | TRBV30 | CAWSGRPWGGELFF | TGTGCCTGGAGTGGGAGGCCGTGGGGCGGGGAGCTGTTTTTT
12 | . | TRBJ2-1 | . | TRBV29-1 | CSVAVGGGEQFF | TGCAGCGTTGCCGTGGGAGGGGGTGAGCAGTTCTTC
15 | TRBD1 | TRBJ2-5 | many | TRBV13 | CASSALQGNQETQYF | TGTGCCAGCAGCGCCCTACAGGGGAACCAAGAGACCCAGTACTTC
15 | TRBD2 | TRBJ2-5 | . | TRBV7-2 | CASSRSSGGAETQYF | TGTGCCAGCAGCCGTTCTAGCGGGGGGGCTGAGACCCAGTACTTC
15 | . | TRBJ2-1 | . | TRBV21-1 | CASSIGGQSYNEQFF | TGTGCCAGCAGCATAGGGGGACAGAGCTACAATGAGCAGTTCTTC
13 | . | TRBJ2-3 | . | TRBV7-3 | CASSRGQKDTQYF | TGTGCCAGCAGCCGAGGACAGAAAGATACGCAGTATTTT
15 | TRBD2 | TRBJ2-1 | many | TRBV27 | CASSLSTSASNEQFF | TGTGCCAGCAGTTTATCGACTAGCGCTAGTAATGAGCAGTTCTTC
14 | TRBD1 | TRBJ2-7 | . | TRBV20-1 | CSARDRDRDDEQYF | TGCAGTGCTAGAGACCGGGACAGGGACGACGAGCAGTACTTC
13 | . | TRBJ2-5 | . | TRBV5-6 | CASNDRFGETQYF | TGTGCCAGCAACGACAGGTTCGGAGAGACCCAGTACTTC
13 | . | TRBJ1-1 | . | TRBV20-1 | CSAWDPMNTEAFF | TGCAGTGCCTGGGACCCAATGAACACTGAAGCTTTCTTT
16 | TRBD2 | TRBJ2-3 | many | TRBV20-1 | CSARPPLAGFADTQYF | TGCAGTGCTAGACCTCCCCTAGCGGGGTTCGCAGATACGCAGTATTTT
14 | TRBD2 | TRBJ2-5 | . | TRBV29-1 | CSVDRGRRGETQYF | TGCAGCGTTGATCGCGGCAGGCGGGGGGAGACCCAGTACTTC
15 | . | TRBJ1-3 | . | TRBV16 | CASSLPGDSGNTIYF | TGTGCCAGCAGTCTTCCGGGGGACTCTGGAAACACCATATATTTT
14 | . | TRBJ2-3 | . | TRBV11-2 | CASSATTYADTQYF | TGTGCCAGCAGCGCCACTACTTACGCAGATACGCAGTATTTT
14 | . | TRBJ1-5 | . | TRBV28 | CASIPIRTVEPQHF | TGTGCCAGCATCCCCATCCGGACAGTGGAGCCCCAGCATTTT
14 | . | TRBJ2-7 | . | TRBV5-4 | CASSLGQDHYEQYF | TGTGCCAGCAGCTTGGGACAGGACCACTACGAGCAGTACTTC
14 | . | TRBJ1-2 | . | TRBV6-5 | CASSYDSDTYGYTF | TGTGCCAGCAGTTACGACTCCGATACGTATGGCTACACCTTC